Listed here are 5 T cell receptor beta chains from one sample, sequenced in a study of blood T cells in healthy people across ages. It was with a sample-barcoded 5' primer and a J-beta primer mix that a second PCR of about 6 to 11 cycles was run. MiXCR, run by TCRdb on the 5' RACE reads, gives a single entry per CDR3 protein. The profile shows fewer than 2,000,000 distinct CDR3 sequences, 30% to 35% of them singletons. Sequencing input: blood. The source of these receptors is a young woman in good health.

This clonotype was detected once. This chain joins TRBV7-2 and TRBJ2-1, with D possibly TRBD2 on 6 matching bases. This CDR3 comprises 15 residues. The germline CDR1 and CDR2 sequences are SGHTA and FQGNSA. V lost 4 bases to trimming and J lost 4 bases, with 14 bases between them. CDR3 sequence reads: CTSSSTRDLYNEQFF. CDR3 in DNA: TGTACCAGCAGCTCCACCCGGGACTTATACAATGAGCAGTTCTTC.

The CDR3: CASSVGGGLEAMSSYNEQFF. In DNA form, the CDR3 reads TGTGCCAGCAGCGTAGGGGGGGGACTAGAGGCTATGAGCTCCTACAATGAGCAGTTCTTC. V gene TRBV9 combines with J gene TRBJ2-1; TRBD2 matches at 8 bases. CDR3 length: 20 amino acids. Germline V CDR1 and CDR2: SGDLS, YYNGEE. The trim removed 0 bases at V and 0 bases at J, leaving 14 bases unmatched.

This clonotype was observed many times. The chain has TRBV7-2 and TRBJ1-2; D remains unclear. Trimming removed 5 bases from V and 2 bases from J, with 9 bases in between. Germline V lookup: CDR1 SGHTA, CDR2 FQGNSA. The CDR3 is 13 amino acids. The CDR3 DNA follows: TGTGCCAGCAGCCTCAACGGAAACTATGGCTACACCTTC. It translates to CASSLNGNYGYTF.

The sample holds a few counts of this clonotype. The chain uses TRBV3-1 and TRBJ2-5; D remains ambiguous. The CDR3 sequence is 13 residues long. The ends were cut back, 4 bases at V and 11 bases at J, with 17 bases in the middle. Germline V CDR1 and CDR2: LGHDT, YNNKEL (reference sequence). The CDR3 is CASSLGRADKQYF. DNA of the CDR3: TGTGCCAGCAGCCTTGGGCGCGCCGATAAACAGTACTTC.

This clonotype has a single count. The chain couples TRBV20-1 to TRBJ2-3; D may be TRBD2 (6 bases). The CDR3 covers 14 residues. Germline V CDR1 and CDR2: DFQATT, SNEGSKA (reference sequence). Trimming left V 6 bases short and J 1 base short, with 14 bases between. CDR3 nucleotides: TGCAGTGCGGAGCGTGGCGGGGGCACAGATACGCAGTATTTT. This translates into CSAERGGGTDTQYF.